Described below is a single TCR beta chain sequence and its context. The antigen is not known. The data originate from a study of post-analysis software for immune sequencing data. In the study overall: Multiple sclerosis in the patients followed relapsing-remitting, secondary progressive and progressive-relapsing courses. Points from the study as a whole: Samples made in the same batch grouped tightly together by F measure. Multiple sclerosis patients showed significantly lower normalized Chao1 diversity than controls did.

TCR beta cDNA libraries included unique molecular identifiers. Once roughly 0.9 to 11 million T cells were used, hundreds of thousands of cDNA molecules resulted. MiXCR, applied by TCRdb to the PCR reads, yields one record per CDR3 protein. The top ten hold 3% to 3.5% of the sample, which has about 200,000 distinct CDR3 sequences, over 25% seen once. The clonotype comes from a girl aged 2-17 years with multiple sclerosis. Sequencing was done on a sample of blood.

DNA for the CDR3: TGCGCCAGCAGCATGGGACAGGGGGAAAAACTGTTTTTT. This translates into CASSMGQGEKLFF. V is TRBV5-1 and J is TRBJ1-4, with TRBD1 matching 10 bases. The CDR3 runs 13 residues. Germline trimming cut 4 bases from V and 8 bases from J; bases unmatched to any gene: 2. Germline V gives CDR1 SGHRS, CDR2 YFSETQ.